This record covers a single T cell receptor (beta chain). This sample is drawn from a study of tumor-infiltrating lymphocytes in localized non-small cell lung cancer. Using immunoSEQ multiplex PCR, the repertoire was profiled, and TCRdb retains in-frame clones only, with some absent. In the table there are more than 9,500 clones, roughly 82% of which are singletons. This CDR3 has 16 residues. The V end was cut by 8 bases, the J end by 0 bases, with 19 bases between. The germline CDR1 and CDR2 sequences are SGHAT and FQNNGV. This receptor was obtained from a human donor with non-small cell lung cancer. The sequenced sample consisted of uninvolved lung tissue not adjacent to the tumor. The rearrangement links TRBV11-2 to TRBJ1-1; D ambiguous. In DNA, the CDR3 is TGTGCCAGCGGACCAACAAAGGACCCAATGAACACTGAAGCTTTCTTT. Residues: CASGPTKDPMNTEAFF.